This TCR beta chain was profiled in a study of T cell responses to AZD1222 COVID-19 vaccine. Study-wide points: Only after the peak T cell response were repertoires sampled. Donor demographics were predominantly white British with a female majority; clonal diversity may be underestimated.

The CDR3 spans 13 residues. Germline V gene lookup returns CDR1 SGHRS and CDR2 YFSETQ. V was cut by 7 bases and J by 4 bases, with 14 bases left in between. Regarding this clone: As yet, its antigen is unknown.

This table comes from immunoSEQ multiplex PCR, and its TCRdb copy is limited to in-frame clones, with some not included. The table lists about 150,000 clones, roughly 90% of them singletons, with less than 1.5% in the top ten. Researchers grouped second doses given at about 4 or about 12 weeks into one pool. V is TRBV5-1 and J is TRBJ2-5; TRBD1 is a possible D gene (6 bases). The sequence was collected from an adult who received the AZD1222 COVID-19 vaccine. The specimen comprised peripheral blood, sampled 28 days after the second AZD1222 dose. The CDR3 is CASETGLGETQYF. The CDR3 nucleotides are TGCGCCAGCGAAACAGGGTTAGGAGAGACCCAGTACTTC. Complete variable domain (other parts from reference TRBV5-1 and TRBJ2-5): KAGVTQTPRYLIKTRGQQVTLSCSPISGHRSVSWYQQTPGQGLQFLFEYFSETQRNKGNFPGRFSGRQFSNSRSEMNVSTLELGDSALYLCASETGLGETQYFGPGTRLLVL.